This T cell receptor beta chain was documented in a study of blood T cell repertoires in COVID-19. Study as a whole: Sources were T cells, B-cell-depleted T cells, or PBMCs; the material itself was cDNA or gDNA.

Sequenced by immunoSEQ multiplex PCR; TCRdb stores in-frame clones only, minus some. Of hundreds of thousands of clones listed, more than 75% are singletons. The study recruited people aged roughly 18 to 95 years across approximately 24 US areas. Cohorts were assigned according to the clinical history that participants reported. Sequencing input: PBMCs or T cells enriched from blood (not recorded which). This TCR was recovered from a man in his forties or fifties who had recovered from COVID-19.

CDR3 in DNA: TGCGCCAGCAGCCTCAGAGCGGGACAGGGGCTAATCACTGAAGCTTTCTTT. This gives the protein CASSLRAGQGLITEAFF. The chain links TRBV4-1 to TRBJ1-1; TRBD1 aligns across 10 bases. Germline values: CDR1 MGHRA, CDR2 YSYEKL. The CDR3 totals 17 residues. V was pared by 4 bases and J by 4 bases, with 12 bases of the junction left unmatched.